This section outlines one TCR beta chain sequence together with its context. CDR1 and CDR2 from the germline V gene are SGHTA and FQGNSA. V gave up 5 bases and J gave up 2 bases; unmatched junction bases: 7. The CDR3 sequence is 15 residues long. The data stem from a study of blood T cell repertoires in COVID-19. Overall study: Acute and convalescent COVID-19 samples came from the United States, Italy and Spain. PBMCs, B-cell-depleted T cells, or T cells provided the cDNA or gDNA that made up the material.

Authors' methods: Estimated nucleated cell counts came from reference gene primer amplification. Clones were sequenced by immunoSEQ multiplex PCR, and TCRdb holds only the in-frame ones, with some missing. That table supplies the V and J calls and clone size; D and trimming were determined from the DNA. The sample consists of approximately 140,000 clones, about nine tenths of them appearing once. The V call is TRBV7-2, the J call TRBJ2-7; 9 positions agree with TRBD1. Sequenced material: peripheral blood. The clonotype was recovered from a human donor in a cohort sampled during active COVID-19. The CDR3: CASSVSGTGTYEQYF. The CDR3 nucleotides read TGTGCCAGCAGCGTGTCCGGGACAGGGACCTACGAGCAGTACTTC. Variable domain in full (rest from reference TRBV7-2 and TRBJ2-7): GAGVSQSPSNKVTEKGKDVELRCDPISGHTALYWYRQSLGQGLEFLIYFQGNSAPDKSGLPSDRFSAERTGGSVSTLTIQRTQQEDSAVYLCASSVSGTGTYEQYFGPGTRLTVT.